These 5 T cell receptor beta chains share one sample of origin, sequenced in a study of cytomegalovirus exposure and HLA in healthy donors. PCR primers comprised 60 Vbeta and 13 Jbeta primers. Repertoires were generated with immunoSEQ multiplex PCR, while TCRdb's copy carries only in-frame clones and drops some. This table has about 190,000 clones, about 70% appearing once. Input material: PBMCs. These receptors were taken from a woman in her thirties in good health and CMV-seronegative.

This clone occurred a few times. This chain uses TRBV19 with TRBJ1-2, with a tentative D call TRBD1 (5 bases). V shed 0 bases and J shed 4 bases, with 15 bases lying between them. This CDR3 contains 16 residues. Germline V CDR1 and CDR2: LNHDA, SQIVND (reference sequence). CDR3: CASSIEASTEIYGYTF. CDR3 nucleotides: TGTGCCAGTAGTATAGAGGCATCGACAGAAATCTATGGCTACACCTTC.

A few counts support this clone. The chain recombines TRBV2 with TRBJ1-4, with 9 bases that match TRBD1. CDR3 length equals 14 residues. Per the germline V gene, CDR1 is SNHLY and CDR2 is FYNNEI. The J segment lost 7 bases and the V segment lost 6 bases, leaving 6 bases of the junction unmatched. This chain's CDR3 is CASRSGTGSEKLFF. DNA for the CDR3: TGTGCCAGCAGATCCGGGACAGGGAGTGAAAAACTGTTTTTT.

This chain links TRBV5-1 with TRBJ2-2, with 7 bases matching TRBD1. V shed 4 bases, J shed 8 bases, and the junction held 14 bases outside the gene matches. Germline CDR1 and CDR2: SGHRS and YFSETQ. This CDR3 has 16 residues. CDR3 sequence: CASSLVKTGLSGELFF. CDR3 in DNA: TGCGCCAGCAGCCTGGTTAAGACAGGGCTATCGGGGGAGCTGTTTTTT.

This clone was picked up one time. The V gene is TRBV7-3, the J gene TRBJ2-1; the D gene is possibly TRBD2 (5 bases). Trimming pared 3 bases from V and 4 bases from J, leaving 7 bases between. The CDR3 runs 13 residues. Per the germline V gene, CDR1 is SGHTA and CDR2 is FQGTGA. The CDR3: CASSLDSYNEQFF. In nucleotides, the CDR3 is TGTGCCAGCAGCTTGGACTCTTACAATGAGCAGTTCTTC. Drawing the rest from reference TRBV7-3 and TRBJ2-1, the complete variable domain is GAGVSQTPSNKVTEKGKYVELRCDPISGHTALYWYRQSLGQGPEFLIYFQGTGAADDSGLPNDRFFAVRPEGSVSTLKIQRTERGDSAVYLCASSLDSYNEQFFGPGTRLTVL.

This clone occurred a few times. V and J are TRBV19 and TRBJ1-1, with D possibly being TRBD1 (5 bases). V was clipped by 1 base and J by 1 base, with 10 bases between them. Germline CDR1 and CDR2: LNHDA and SQIVND (reference sequence). This CDR3 is built from 15 residues. For the CDR3, the DNA is TGTGCCAGTAGTATAGCCCCGACAGCGAACACTGAAGCTTTCTTT. Encoded protein: CASSIAPTANTEAFF.